This T cell receptor beta chain was captured by sequencing in a study of blood T cell repertoires in COVID-19. In the study overall: Collection of acute and convalescent COVID-19 samples took place in the United States, Italy and Spain. PBMCs, B-cell-depleted T cells, or T cells were the source of the cDNA or gDNA that made up the material.

Original processing methods: The assay estimated nucleated cells by amplifying reference gene primers. Produced via immunoSEQ multiplex PCR; TCRdb's table is partial and in-frame only. V and J calls and clone size are as listed in that table; D and trimming were resolved from the DNA. Of more than 90,000 clones listed, 80% to 85% are singletons. V gave up 6 bases and J gave up 1 base; unmatched junction bases: 4. The length of the CDR3 is 13 residues. Per the germline V gene, CDR1 is SQVTM and CDR2 is ANQGSEA. The V gene is TRBV29-1, the J gene TRBJ2-5, with 8 positions matching TRBD2. Input material: peripheral blood. This clonotype was sampled from a woman in her 70s with acute or convalescent COVID-19. CDR3 sequence reads: CSVLTSGQETQYF. The CDR3 region has the DNA TGCAGCGTACTTACTAGCGGCCAAGAGACCCAGTACTTC.